Listed below are T cell receptor beta chains from one sample, sequenced in a study of CD8 T cells in Susac syndrome. TCRdb analysed the immunoSEQ multiplex PCR reads with MiXCR anew, one entry per CDR3 protein. This sample has 150,000 to 180,000 distinct CDR3 sequences; about 95% occur once, and the top ten carry 0.16%. Sequenced material: CD4+ T cells from PBMCs. These receptor sequences come from a human donor with Susac syndrome. CDR3s include the opening cysteine and the closing phenylalanine or tryptophan. D genes are given only for firm matches. Size tells how often a clone was seen (once, few, many) or the class of an expanded clone, and some rows leave it out.

>NA|TRBV5-1|TRBD1|TRBJ2-2
CASSLYSGGAGELFF
TGCGCCAGCAGCTTGTACTCAGGGGGTGCCGGGGAGCTGTTTTTT
>NA|TRBV29-1|NA|TRBJ1-2
CSVEAVRGSGYTF
TGCAGCGTTGAAGCTGTGAGGGGCTCTGGCTACACCTTC
>NA|TRBV29-1|NA|TRBJ1-1
CSARMGGNTEAFF
TGCAGCGCAAGGATGGGAGGGAACACTGAAGCTTTCTTT
>NA|TRBV20-1|NA|TRBJ2-5
CSASHNRTTRETQYF
TGCAGTGCTAGTCATAATCGGACCACTCGGGAGACCCAGTACTTC
>NA|TRBV5-1|TRBD1|TRBJ2-7
CASSRPGTADYEQYF
TGCGCCAGCAGCAGACCCGGGACAGCGGACTACGAGCAGTACTTC
>NA|TRBV19|NA|TRBJ1-1
CASSIDGTEASEAFF
TGTGCCAGTAGTATAGACGGGACTGAGGCAAGTGAAGCTTTCTTT
>NA|TRBV3-1|NA|TRBJ2-1
CASSRVHNEQFF
TGTGCCAGCAGCCGGGTCCACAATGAGCAGTTCTTC
>NA|TRBV3-1|NA|TRBJ2-7
CASSQIYEQYF
TGTGCCAGCAGCCAGATCTACGAGCAGTACTTC
>NA|TRBV25-1|TRBD2|TRBJ2-5
CASSPLAGGLETQYF
TGTGCCAGCAGCCCGCTAGCGGGGGGATTAGAGACCCAGTACTTC
>NA|TRBV7-9|TRBD2|TRBJ2-3
CASNFVGLAGSTDTQYF
TGTGCCAGCAATTTTGTTGGACTAGCGGGTAGCACAGATACGCAGTATTTT
>NA|TRBV6-5|NA|TRBJ1-6
CASSYSGNSPLHF
TGTGCCAGCAGTTACTCGGGTAATTCACCCCTCCACTTT
>NA|TRBV19|NA|TRBJ1-6
CASTRGGLGSPLHF
TGTGCCAGTACCCGCGGCGGTCTCGGTTCACCCCTCCACTTT
>NA|TRBV6-5|TRBD1|TRBJ1-2
CASRTGALYGYTF
TGTGCCAGCAGAACAGGGGCCCTTTATGGCTACACCTTC
>NA|TRBV12-3/TRBV12-4|NA|TRBJ2-4
CATKAAKNIQYF
TGTGCCACCAAGGCGGCCAAAAACATTCAGTACTTC
>NA|TRBV12-3/TRBV12-4|NA|TRBJ1-5
CASSFSQGGQPQHF
TGTGCCAGCAGTTTTTCACAGGGAGGACAGCCCCAGCATTTT
>once|TRBV20-1|NA|TRBJ2-7
CSASRDFSSYEQYF
TGCAGTGCTTCCCGGGACTTCAGCTCCTACGAGCAGTACTTC
>NA|TRBV19|NA|TRBJ2-3
CASSIATPDTQYF
TGTGCCAGTAGTATAGCAACTCCAGATACGCAGTATTTT
>NA|TRBV12-5|NA|TRBJ2-2
CASGPHSGELFF
TGTGCTAGTGGGCCACATAGCGGGGAGCTGTTTTTT
>NA|TRBV29-1|NA|TRBJ2-7
CSARGGTSTRLYEQYF
TGCAGCGCCAGGGGTGGGACTTCCACGCGCCTCTACGAGCAGTACTTC
>NA|TRBV18|TRBD1|TRBJ2-5
CASSPGQLETQYF
TGTGCCAGCTCACCGGGACAGTTAGAGACCCAGTACTTC
>NA|TRBV14|NA|TRBJ2-5
CASSQDRASQTQYF
TGTGCCAGCAGCCAAGATAGAGCTAGCCAGACCCAGTACTTC
>NA|TRBV5-1|TRBD1|TRBJ1-1
CASSSGIPPGQGAEAFF
TGCGCCAGCAGCTCTGGTATTCCTCCGGGACAGGGGGCTGAAGCTTTCTTT
>NA|TRBV12-3/TRBV12-4|NA|TRBJ1-1
CASSAQTVNTEAFF
TGTGCCAGCAGTGCACAAACAGTGAACACTGAAGCTTTCTTT
>NA|TRBV29-1|NA|TRBJ1-1
CSAVRTIGVTEAFF
TGCAGCGCCGTCCGGACAATCGGGGTTACTGAAGCTTTCTTT
>NA|TRBV3-1|NA|TRBJ1-2
CASSQIPTDGYTF
TGTGCCAGCAGCCAGATCCCCACGGATGGCTACACCTTC
>NA|TRBV20-1|NA|TRBJ2-5
CSARPAQTGLTQETQYF
TGCAGTGCCCGGCCCGCACAGACCGGCCTAACACAAGAGACCCAGTACTTC
>once|TRBV6-6|TRBD1|TRBJ1-5
CASNPGTANQPQHF
TGTGCCAGCAACCCTGGGACAGCCAATCAGCCCCAGCATTTT
>NA|TRBV5-4|NA|TRBJ2-1
CASRSGHNEQFF
TGTGCCAGCAGATCAGGCCACAATGAGCAGTTCTTC
>once|TRBV4-3|TRBD2|TRBJ2-1
CASSQAGTSTHEQFF
TGCGCCAGCAGCCAAGCCGGGACTAGCACCCATGAGCAGTTCTTC
>NA|TRBV5-4|NA|TRBJ2-3
CASRLRRADTQYF
TGTGCCAGCAGGTTACGTAGGGCTGATACGCAGTATTTT
>NA|TRBV19|TRBD1|TRBJ2-6
CASTPSPDRGGSGANVLTF
TGTGCCAGTACCCCCTCCCCGGACAGGGGGGGTTCTGGGGCCAACGTCCTGACTTTC
>NA|TRBV2|TRBD1|TRBJ1-1
CASRGTTGAMNTEAFF
TGTGCCAGCAGGGGGACCACAGGGGCGATGAACACTGAAGCTTTCTTT
>NA|TRBV20-1|TRBD2|TRBJ2-7
CSAKSGVSSYEQYF
TGCAGTGCTAAAAGCGGGGTAAGCTCCTACGAGCAGTACTTC
>NA|TRBV6-6|NA|TRBJ1-2
CASLQGRQYGYTF
TGTGCCAGTCTGCAGGGAAGGCAATATGGCTACACCTTC
>NA|TRBV20-1|NA|TRBJ1-1
CSAPKEVFAFF
TGCAGTGCCCCCAAGGAGGTATTTGCTTTCTTT
>NA|TRBV23-1|NA|TRBJ2-7
CASSQSGYEQYF
TGCGCCAGCAGTCAATCAGGCTACGAGCAGTACTTC
>NA|TRBV7-8|TRBD1|TRBJ1-2
CASSLAREAGGYGYTF
TGTGCCAGCAGCTTAGCGAGGGAGGCAGGGGGCTATGGCTACACCTTC
>NA|TRBV11-3|TRBD1|TRBJ2-7
CASSFGQGEQYF
TGTGCCAGCAGCTTCGGACAGGGGGAGCAGTACTTC
>NA|TRBV25-1|NA|TRBJ2-5
CASSESPAQYF
TGTGCCAGCAGTGAATCCCCAGCCCAGTACTTC
>NA|TRBV29-1|NA|TRBJ2-6
CSVATPGADNVLTF
TGCAGCGTCGCCACCCCCGGGGCCGACAACGTCCTGACTTTC
>once|TRBV29-1|TRBD1|TRBJ2-7
CSVAPDRDYEQYF
TGCAGCGTTGCCCCTGACAGGGACTACGAGCAGTACTTC
>NA|TRBV7-3|TRBD2|TRBJ2-1
CASSSGLGSYNEQFF
TGTGCCAGCAGTTCGGGACTAGGGTCCTACAATGAGCAGTTCTTC